The next 20 T cell receptor beta chains were all read from a single sample in a study of blood T cell repertoires in COVID-19. Assay: immunoSEQ multiplex PCR; the TCRdb copy retains only in-frame clones and omits some. The sample includes around 330,000 clones, about 91% of them seen just once. The sample taken for sequencing was peripheral blood. All receptors come from a woman between 25 and 40 years old with COVID-19, enrolled during active disease.

This clone was observed a few times. The chain is built from TRBV1 and TRBJ2-7; no check of the table's D call, TRBD2, against the DNA was made. TRBV1 is described as a pseudogene. This CDR3 comprises 19 residues. The CDR3 nucleotides read TGCACCAGCAGCCAAGACCGAACCACTAGCGGGGGGGCCGGGTACGAGCAGTACTTC. Encoded protein: CTSSQDRTTSGGAGYEQYF.

This clone appeared once. V gene TRBV2 combines with J gene TRBJ2-1; weak D call: TRBD2 (5 bases). The CDR3 length is 14 residues. Per the germline V gene, CDR1 is SNHLY and CDR2 is FYNNEI. The germline V and J ends were trimmed by 1 base and 5 bases, with 9 bases remaining between them. The CDR3 region is CASSEGRGNNEQFF. As DNA, the CDR3 is TGTGCCAGCAGTGAAGGACGGGGAAACAATGAGCAGTTCTTC.

This clone was seen only once. The chain links TRBV29-1 to TRBJ1-2, with a tentative D call TRBD1 (5 bases). Germline CDR1 and CDR2: SQVTM and ANQGSEA. Trimming removed 3 bases at V and 0 bases at J, with 8 bases between. CDR3 size: 13 residues. In DNA form, the CDR3 reads TGCAGCGTTGAGGACAAAGCTAACTATGGCTACACCTTC. It codes for CSVEDKANYGYTF.

J is TRBJ2-1 and V is TRBV19, with D possibly matching TRBD2 (6 bases). CDR3 length: 14 amino acids. Per the germline V gene, CDR1 is LNHDA and CDR2 is SQIVND (reference sequence). The V end lost 3 bases, the J end lost 3 bases, and 9 bases lay between the germline ends. In DNA form, the CDR3 reads TGTGCCAGTAGTATTGGGACTTTCTACAATGAGCAGTTCTTC. Its protein is CASSIGTFYNEQFF.

This chain connects TRBV11-3 to TRBJ2-1, with 13 bases matching TRBD2. The V and J ends lost 1 base and 9 bases, in that order; junction bases with no gene match: 3. The CDR3 covers 15 residues. Germline V lookup: CDR1 SGHNT, CDR2 YENEEA. The CDR3 region has the DNA TGTGCCAGCAGCTTAGGGACTAGCGGGGGTATTGAGCAGTTCTTC. This encodes CASSLGTSGGIEQFF.

V and J are TRBV7-6 and TRBJ2-7; TRBD2 matches at 7 bases. Germline lookup yields CDR1 SGHVS and CDR2 FNYEAQ. J lost 2 bases, V lost 0 bases, and 7 bases had no gene match. This CDR3 is built from 16 residues. The CDR3 protein is CASSLAPTGGTYEQYV. CDR3 bases: TGTGCCAGCAGCTTAGCGCCGACGGGGGGTACCTACGAGCAGTACGTC.

J is TRBJ1-2 and V is TRBV19, with D perhaps TRBD1 (5 bases). This CDR3 has 14 amino acids. V dropped 3 bases and J dropped 1 base, with 9 bases sitting between them. Germline CDR1 reads LNHDA; CDR2 reads SQIVND (reference sequence). This CDR3 is CASSIDSYNYGYTF. The CDR3 bases are TGTGCCAGTAGTATCGACAGTTATAACTATGGCTACACCTTC.

V and J are TRBV12-5 and TRBJ2-1, with 12 bases lining up with TRBD2. In germline, CDR1 is LGHNT, CDR2 FRNRAP. J was trimmed by 8 bases and V by 3 bases; bases with no gene match: 8. CDR3 length: 16 residues. In DNA form, the CDR3 reads TGTGCTAGTGGTTTTATTCTAGCGGGGGGGGTTGATGAGCAGTTCTTC. Translated: CASGFILAGGVDEQFF.

The rearrangement links TRBV7-9 to TRBJ1-2; TRBD1 matches at 10 bases. The trim removed 5 bases at V and 5 bases at J, leaving 8 bases unmatched. CDR3 length equals 15 residues. Looked up from germline, CDR1 is SEHNR and CDR2 is FQNEAQ (reference sequence). The CDR3 region is CASSPRQGATYGYTF. CDR3 sequence (DNA): TGTGCCAGCAGCCCTAGACAGGGGGCGACATATGGCTACACCTTC.

The rearrangement links TRBV10-3 to TRBJ1-5; the D is unclear. Germline V CDR1 and CDR2: ENHRY, SYGVKD. V shed 2 bases and J shed 3 bases, with 5 bases lying between them. The CDR3 consists of 13 residues. The CDR3 here is CAISEQDNQPQHF. Written as DNA, the CDR3 is TGTGCCATCAGTGAGCAGGACAATCAGCCCCAGCATTTT.

The chain recombines TRBV9 with TRBJ2-1, with 10 nucleotides matching TRBD1. V lost 2 bases, J lost 3 bases, and 8 bases stayed unmatched. The length of the CDR3 is 17 residues. Germline CDR1 reads SGDLS; CDR2 reads YYNGEE. CDR3 nucleotides: TGTGCCAGCAGCGTTAGTATCCGGGACAGGGGCTACAATGAGCAGTTCTTC. Its translation: CASSVSIRDRGYNEQFF.

This chain connects TRBV3-1 (or the pseudogene TRBV3-2) to TRBJ2-7, with no clear D. Trimming removed 1 base from V and 5 bases from J, with 9 bases in between. This CDR3 spans 13 amino acids. CDR1 is LGHDT, CDR2 YNNKEL, per germline (reference sequence). CDR3 sequence: CASSQASTNEQYF. The CDR3 nucleotides read TGTGCCAGCAGCCAAGCTAGTACCAACGAGCAGTACTTC.

The chain employs TRBV5-4 and TRBJ2-3; 10 nucleotides line up with TRBD1. J gave up 3 bases and V 2 bases, and 12 bases lay outside the gene matches. CDR3 size: 18 residues. Germline CDR1 SGHNT, CDR2 YYREEE (reference sequence). The CDR3 region is CASSFGGGQGFRTDTQYF. The CDR3 DNA follows: TGTGCCAGCAGCTTTGGAGGGGGACAGGGGTTTAGGACAGATACGCAGTATTTT.

This clone is a singleton in its sample. This chain uses TRBV7-2 with TRBJ1-4; no clear D. Deletions cut 5 bases from V and 8 bases from J, with 15 bases between. The CDR3 is made up of 14 amino acids. Germline V gene sequence: CDR1 SGHTA, CDR2 FQGNSA. DNA of the CDR3: TGTGCCAGCAGCCCGGGGTTTGACGGGGAAAAACTGTTTTTT. Translation gives CASSPGFDGEKLFF. Full variable domain (remainder filled in from reference TRBV7-2 and TRBJ1-4): GAGVSQSPSNKVTEKGKDVELRCDPISGHTALYWYRQSLGQGLEFLIYFQGNSAPDKSGLPSDRFSAERTGGSVSTLTIQRTQQEDSAVYLCASSPGFDGEKLFFGSGTQLSVL.

A remark on this clone: Sequence at one end of the junction differs from germline and may be a read error. The chain links TRBV6-5 to TRBJ2-7; TRBD1 aligns across 8 bases. The CDR3 runs to 14 residues. Germline loops: CDR1 MNHEY, CDR2 SVGAGI. CDR3 DNA: TGTGCCAGCAGCCGAGGGACAGGCTCCCACGAGCAGTACTTC. Translation: CASSRGTGSHEQYF.

The chain recombines TRBV2 with TRBJ1-2; tentative D call: TRBD1 (6 bases). The CDR3 length is 13 residues. Germline V gene lookup returns CDR1 SNHLY and CDR2 FYNNEI. Trimming stripped 5 bases from V and 4 bases from J, with 11 bases between. CDR3 in amino acids: CASSLRDTYGYTF. CDR3 in DNA: TGTGCCAGCAGTCTCCGGGACACCTATGGCTACACCTTC.

The chain is built from TRBV5-5 and TRBJ2-3; 7 bases line up with TRBD2. The CDR3 extends over 19 amino acids. Germline assignment: CDR1 SGHKS and CDR2 YYEKEE (reference sequence). The ends lost 4 bases at V and 0 bases at J; junction bases unmatched: 17. The CDR3 sequence: CASSSTASGGSPSTDTQYF. CDR3 sequence (DNA): TGTGCCAGCAGCAGTACGGCGTCCGGGGGGTCACCGAGCACAGATACGCAGTATTTT. The variable domain in full, with the rest retrieved from reference TRBV5-5 and TRBJ2-3, is DAGVTQSPTHLIKTRGQQVTLRCSPISGHKSVSWYQQVLGQGPQFIFQYYEKEERGRGNFPDRFSARQFPNYSSELNVNALLLGDSALYLCASSSTASGGSPSTDTQYFGPGTRLTVL.

The V and J genes are TRBV14 and TRBJ1-5, with 9 bases fitting TRBD1. The CDR3 loop spans 17 amino acids. CDR1 is SGHDN, CDR2 FVKESK, per germline. The V and J ends lost 2 bases and 4 bases, in that order; junction bases with no gene match: 9. The CDR3 nucleotides read TGTGCCAGCAGCCAATATGGGACAGGGCTGGTAAATCAGCCCCAGCATTTT. Its protein product is CASSQYGTGLVNQPQHF.

This clone has a handful of counts. The chain is built from TRBV28 and TRBJ1-5, with D possibly TRBD1 on 5 matching bases. V lost 9 bases to trimming and J lost 2 bases, with 17 bases between them. The CDR3 runs to 15 residues. CDR1 and CDR2 from the germline V gene are MDHEN and SYDVKM. The CDR3 nucleotides are TGTGCCAGTTATCCGGGAGGGGCCGGCAATCAGCCCCAGCATTTT. It specifies CASYPGGAGNQPQHF.

The chain employs TRBV7-9 and TRBJ2-2; no reliable D call. This CDR3 comprises 15 residues. Germline V lookup: CDR1 SEHNR, CDR2 FQNEAQ (reference sequence). The V gene lost 5 bases and the J gene lost 2 bases, with 12 bases spanning the gap. The DNA for the CDR3 is TGTGCCAGCAGCCCGTTGGGCCAAAACACCGGGGAGCTGTTTTTT. Protein product: CASSPLGQNTGELFF.